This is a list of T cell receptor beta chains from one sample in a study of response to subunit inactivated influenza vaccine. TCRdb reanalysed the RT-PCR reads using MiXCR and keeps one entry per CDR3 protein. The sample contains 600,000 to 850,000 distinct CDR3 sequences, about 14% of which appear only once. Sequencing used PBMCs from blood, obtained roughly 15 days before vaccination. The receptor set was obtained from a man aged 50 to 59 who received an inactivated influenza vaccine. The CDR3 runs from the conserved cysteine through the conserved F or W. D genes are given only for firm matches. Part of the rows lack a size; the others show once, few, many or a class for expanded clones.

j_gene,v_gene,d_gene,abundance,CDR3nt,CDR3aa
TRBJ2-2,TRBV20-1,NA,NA,TGCAGTGCCCCACACAGGAACACCGGGGAGCTGTTTTTT,CSAPHRNTGELFF
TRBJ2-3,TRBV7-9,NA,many,TGTGCCAGCAGCTTGAGTTACGAGCGGCATACGCAGTATTTT,CASSLSYERHTQYF
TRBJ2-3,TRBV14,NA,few,TGTGCCAGCAGCCAAACCACAACGCAGTATTTT,CASSQTTTQYF
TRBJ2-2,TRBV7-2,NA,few,TGTGCCAGCAGCTTACCCGGGACTCGATACTACACCGGGGAGCTGTTTTTT,CASSLPGTRYYTGELFF
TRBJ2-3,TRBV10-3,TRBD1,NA,TGTGCCATCAACTCGGACAGGGCGCAAGGTGATACGCAGTATTTT,CAINSDRAQGDTQYF
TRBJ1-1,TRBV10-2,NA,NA,TGCGCCAGCAGTGGGTTCGGGGGTGAAGCTTTCTTT,CASSGFGGEAFF
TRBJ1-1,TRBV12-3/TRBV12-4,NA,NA,TGTGCCAGCAGTTTAACAGGGAGGATTACTGAAGCTTTCTTT,CASSLTGRITEAFF
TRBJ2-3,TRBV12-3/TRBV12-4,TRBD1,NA,TGTGCCAGCAGTTTCCCCGGACAGGGAAGGTTGGATACGCAGTATTTT,CASSFPGQGRLDTQYF
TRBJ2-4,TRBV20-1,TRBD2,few,TGCAGTGCTAGAGATCCCGGGACTAGCGGGAGTGGAATGGCCAAAAACATTCAGTACTTC,CSARDPGTSGSGMAKNIQYF
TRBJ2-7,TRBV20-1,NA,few,TGCAGTGCTAGCCCCCTCCCACCGCTGACTCTGTCCTACGAGCAGTACTTC,CSASPLPPLTLSYEQYF
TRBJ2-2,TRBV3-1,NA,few,TGTGCCAGCAGCCAATTGGGTTCCGGGGAGCTGTTTTTT,CASSQLGSGELFF
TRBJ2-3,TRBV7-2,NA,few,TGTGCCAGCAGTCGCGGGAATCCGGGCACGCAGTATTTT,CASSRGNPGTQYF
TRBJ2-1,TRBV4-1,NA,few,TGCGCCAGCAGCCAAGACAGGGTCGCCTCCTACAATGAGCAGTTCTTC,CASSQDRVASYNEQFF
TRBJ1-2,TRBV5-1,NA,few,TGCGCCAGCCTACCGGGTTGGTCTAACTATGGCTACACCTTC,CASLPGWSNYGYTF
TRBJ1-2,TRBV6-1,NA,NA,TGTGCCAGCAGTGAAGTTGGAGAAAATGGCTACACCTTC,CASSEVGENGYTF
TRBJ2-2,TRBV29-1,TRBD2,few,TGCAGCGTGGGGGCCGGGACTAGCCACACCGGGGAGCTGTTTTTT,CSVGAGTSHTGELFF
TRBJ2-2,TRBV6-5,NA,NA,TGTGCCAGCAGTTCCCAACCAGGTTACACCGGGGAGCTGTTTTTT,CASSSQPGYTGELFF
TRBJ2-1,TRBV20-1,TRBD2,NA,TGCAGTGCTGCTAGCGGGAGCGCCTCCTACAATGAGCAGTTCTTC,CSAASGSASYNEQFF
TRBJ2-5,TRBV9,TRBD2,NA,TGTGCCAGCAGCGTTGGACTAGCGGGAGGTCGGGAGACCCAGTACTTC,CASSVGLAGGRETQYF
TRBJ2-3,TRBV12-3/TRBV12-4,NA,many,TGTGCCAGCAGTTACCCGAGGACTAACCTAAGCACAGATACGCAGTATTTT,CASSYPRTNLSTDTQYF
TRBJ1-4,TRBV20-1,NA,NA,TGCAGTGCTCCCGAACAGGATGAAAAACTGTTTTTT,CSAPEQDEKLFF
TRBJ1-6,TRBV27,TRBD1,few,TGTGCCAGCAGCAACAGGGGTACCGCTTTAAATTCACCCCTCCACTTT,CASSNRGTALNSPLHF
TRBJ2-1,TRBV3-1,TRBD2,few,TGTGCCAGCAGCCAAGAACGTCGGGGGGGGCTGCGTGGGTCCTACAATGAGCAGTTCTTC,CASSQERRGGLRGSYNEQFF
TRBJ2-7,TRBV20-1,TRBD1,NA,TGCAGTGCTAGAGACAGGGGGTCAAAGTCCCTCTACGAGCAGTACTTC,CSARDRGSKSLYEQYF
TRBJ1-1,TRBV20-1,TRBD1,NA,TGCAGTGCTATTAAGACAGGGTTCCTAATGAACACTGAAGCTTTCTTT,CSAIKTGFLMNTEAFF
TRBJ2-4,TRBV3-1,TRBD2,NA,TGTGCCAGCAGCCAAGATCGGGCCGGGAGGGTGCACATTCAGTACTTC,CASSQDRAGRVHIQYF
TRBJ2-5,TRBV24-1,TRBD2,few,TGTGCCACCGGAACCCTCACGGGACTAGCGGGGCGAGAGACCCAGTACTTC,CATGTLTGLAGRETQYF
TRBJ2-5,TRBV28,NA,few,TGTGCCAGCAGTTTATTAGGACACGAGACCCAGTACTTC,CASSLLGHETQYF
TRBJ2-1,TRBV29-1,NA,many,TGCAGCGTTGGTGGGGGGCTCGGGAATGAGCAGTTCTTC,CSVGGGLGNEQFF
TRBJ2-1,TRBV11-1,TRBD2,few,TGTGCCAGCAGTCGGACTAGCGGAAAATACAATGAGCAGTTCTTC,CASSRTSGKYNEQFF
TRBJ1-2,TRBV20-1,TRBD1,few,TGCAGTGCTAGAGAGGGGACAGCCTACGGCTACACCTTC,CSAREGTAYGYTF